The present TCR beta chain was sequenced within a study of cytomegalovirus exposure and HLA in healthy donors. The CDR3 sequence is 16 residues long. CDR1 is MNHEY, CDR2 SMNVEV, per germline (reference sequence). Trimming left V 2 bases short and J 6 bases short, with 16 bases between. This clone has just a few counts. The PCR used 60 Vbeta and 13 Jbeta primers. Produced via immunoSEQ multiplex PCR; TCRdb's table is partial and in-frame only. Of fewer than 120,000 clones listed, roughly 84% were seen once; the top ten hold roughly 5.6%. This chain links TRBV27 with TRBJ2-2; tentative D call: TRBD2 (6 bases). The receptor was derived from a man aged 25-45 years in good health and CMV-seropositive. Input material: PBMCs. This chain's CDR3 is CASSLDGEVRSGELFF. CDR3 coding DNA: TGTGCCAGCAGTTTAGATGGGGAGGTTAGGTCCGGGGAGCTGTTTTTT.